The 16 T cell receptor beta chains presented below share a single source sample, sequenced in a study of CD8+ T cells in alopecia areata. It was cDNA, reverse transcribed from extracted RNA, that served as the sequencing template. The table came from immunoSEQ multiplex PCR; TCRdb's copy has only in-frame clones and leaves some out. The data contain about 99,000 clones, over 75% of them singletons. Described treatment: oral pan-JAK inhibitor, 5-10 mg twice daily. The starting material was CD8+ T cells sorted from blood, obtained at roughly week 30, from a patient treated with tofacitinib. The receptors here all came from a human donor with alopecia areata.

The genes are TRBV27 and TRBJ2-7; 8 nucleotides agree with TRBD2. The CDR3 totals 16 residues. In germline, CDR1 is MNHEY, CDR2 SMNVEV (reference sequence). Trimming took 0 bases from V and 0 from J; bases not matched to a gene: 4. CDR3: CASSLSQLAASYEQYF. DNA for the CDR3: TGTGCCAGCAGTTTATCCCAACTAGCGGCCTCCTACGAGCAGTACTTC.

The rearrangement links TRBV7-9 to TRBJ2-1, with D possibly TRBD2 on 5 matching bases. Per germline, CDR1 SEHNR and CDR2 FQNEAQ (reference sequence). Trimming removed 3 bases from V and 0 bases from J, with 9 bases in between. The CDR3 runs to 15 residues. In nucleotides, the CDR3 is TGTGCCAGCAGCTTCCAGCGGAGCTCCTACAATGAGCAGTTCTTC. This gives the protein CASSFQRSSYNEQFF.

This clone was observed a handful of times. The chain carries TRBV7-2 and TRBJ2-1, with TRBD2 identical over 7 bases. This CDR3 comprises 17 residues. V trimming: 5 bases; J trimming: 5 bases; junction bases outside the gene matches: 15. Germline CDR1 reads SGHTA; CDR2 reads FQGNSA. The CDR3: CASSDSPGGSLDNEQFF. Written as DNA, the CDR3 is TGTGCCAGCAGCGATTCCCCTGGCGGGAGCCTTGACAATGAGCAGTTCTTC.

The chain combines TRBV9 with TRBJ2-7, with TRBD2 matching 15 bases. Losses at the gene ends were 0 bases for V and 3 bases for J; bases not matched to a gene: 7. CDR3 size: 18 residues. Germline V lookup: CDR1 SGDLS, CDR2 YYNGEE. The DNA for the CDR3 is TGTGCCAGCAGCGTAGGGACTAGCGGGAGGGACCAATTCTACGAGCAGTACTTC. This sequence encodes CASSVGTSGRDQFYEQYF.

The V call is TRBV6-1, the J call TRBJ1-1; D perhaps matches TRBD1 (6 bases). This CDR3 contains 14 residues. Trimming left V 7 bases short and J 1 base short, with 13 bases between. Germline V gene sequence: CDR1 MNHNS, CDR2 SASEGT. CDR3 nucleotides: TGTGCCAGCATTAACAGGGACAAGAACACTGAAGCTTTCTTT. It encodes CASINRDKNTEAFF.

This clone is a singleton in its sample. The chain has TRBV4-2 and TRBJ1-1, with 7 bases identical to TRBD1. Trimming at V came to 0 bases and at J to 4 bases, leaving 5 bases not matched to a gene. Germline V gene data show CDR1 as LGHNA and CDR2 as YNFKEQ. CDR3 length: 15 residues. CDR3 nucleotides: TGTGCCAGCAGCCAAGAGATAGCAGGGGGCACTGAAGCTTTCTTT. It yields the protein CASSQEIAGGTEAFF.

By share, this clone counts as medium-sized. V is TRBV6-4 and J is TRBJ2-3; 9 bases fit TRBD2. Germline trimming cut 2 bases from V and 4 bases from J; bases unmatched to any gene: 7. Germline loops: CDR1 MRHNA, CDR2 SNTAGT. The CDR3 has 16 residues. CDR3 sequence reads: CASSDGREGPADTQYF. CDR3 DNA: TGTGCCAGCAGTGACGGGCGGGAGGGCCCGGCAGATACGCAGTATTTT.

V gene TRBV27 combines with J gene TRBJ2-1; 8 bases are a match to TRBD2. The germline V gene has CDR1 MNHEY and CDR2 SMNVEV (reference sequence). The V gene end was trimmed by 4 bases and the J gene end by 3 bases; junction bases not matched to a gene: 11. This CDR3 contains 17 residues. CDR3 sequence: CASSSLLGAGVYNEQFF. Here the CDR3 DNA reads TGTGCCAGCAGTTCCCTCCTGGGAGCGGGGGTCTACAATGAGCAGTTCTTC.

The J gene is TRBJ2-3, the V gene TRBV14; either TRBD1 or TRBD2 may fit D (5 bases each). The germline CDR1 and CDR2 sequences are SGHDN and FVKESK. The CDR3 has 16 residues. V was pared by 1 base and J by 0 bases, with 11 bases between. The CDR3 reads CASSQVGDPSTDTQYF. CDR3 coding DNA: TGTGCCAGCAGCCAAGTCGGGGACCCTAGCACAGATACGCAGTATTTT.

The chain combines TRBV6-1 with TRBJ1-2, with D hard to call. V lost 2 bases, J lost 8 bases, and 15 bases lay in between. There are 14 residues in the CDR3. Germline V gene sequence: CDR1 MNHNS, CDR2 SASEGT. The CDR3 region is CASSELNEGPGYTF. Written as DNA, the CDR3 is TGTGCCAGCAGTGAATTAAACGAAGGACCAGGCTACACCTTC.

The rearrangement joins TRBV5-4 to TRBJ2-7; no firm D call. Trimming removed 0 bases at V and 7 bases at J, with 8 bases between. Germline lookup yields CDR1 SGHNT and CDR2 YYREEE (reference sequence). The CDR3 contains 12 residues. CDR3 bases: TGTGCCAGCAGCTTGGAGGGTTCTGAGCAGTACTTC. Its translation is CASSLEGSEQYF.

The chain employs TRBV19 and TRBJ1-2; no reliable D call. The CDR3 extends over 12 amino acids. Trimming left V 5 bases short and J 6 bases short, with 10 bases between. Germline values: CDR1 LNHDA, CDR2 SQIVND (reference sequence). Written as DNA, the CDR3 is TGTGCCAGTAGTGTTCCTGGGAATGGCTACACCTTC. It translates to CASSVPGNGYTF.

This clone was detected only once. The rearrangement links TRBV6-6 to TRBJ1-3; the match to TRBD1 covers 9 bases. The CDR3 has 15 amino acids. CDR1 and CDR2 (germline): MNHNY, SVGAGI (reference sequence). The ends lost 5 bases at V and 1 base at J; junction bases unmatched: 3. CDR3 in amino acids: CASSLDRGSGNTIYF. The CDR3 DNA follows: TGTGCCAGCAGTCTCGACAGGGGGTCTGGAAACACCATATATTTT.

This chain links TRBV4-1 with TRBJ1-1, with TRBD1 identical over 8 bases. V lost 5 bases and J lost 2; bases outside the gene matches: 13. This CDR3 spans 17 amino acids. CDR1 and CDR2 from the germline V gene are MGHRA and YSYEKL. CDR3 DNA sequence: TGCGCCAGCAGCATCCCGGGACAGGAATTAATTAACACTGAAGCTTTCTTT. Protein product: CASSIPGQELINTEAFF.

The V gene is TRBV9, the J gene TRBJ2-7, with TRBD1 matching 7 bases. This CDR3 spans 15 amino acids. Germline V gene data show CDR1 as SGDLS and CDR2 as YYNGEE. V shed 0 bases, J shed 0 bases, and the junction held 3 bases outside the gene matches. CDR3 sequence (DNA): TGTGCCAGCAGCGTAGGGCAGGGGGACTCCTACGAGCAGTACTTC. Translating it yields CASSVGQGDSYEQYF.

This chain connects TRBV6-1 to TRBJ2-7; the D gene is possibly TRBD1 (5 bases). Trimming stripped 1 base from V and 3 bases from J, with 10 bases between. Germline lookup yields CDR1 MNHNS and CDR2 SASEGT. The CDR3 runs 14 residues. Here the CDR3 DNA reads TGTGCCAGCAGTGAAGAAGAGACAGTCTACGAGCAGTACTTC. Its translation is CASSEEETVYEQYF.